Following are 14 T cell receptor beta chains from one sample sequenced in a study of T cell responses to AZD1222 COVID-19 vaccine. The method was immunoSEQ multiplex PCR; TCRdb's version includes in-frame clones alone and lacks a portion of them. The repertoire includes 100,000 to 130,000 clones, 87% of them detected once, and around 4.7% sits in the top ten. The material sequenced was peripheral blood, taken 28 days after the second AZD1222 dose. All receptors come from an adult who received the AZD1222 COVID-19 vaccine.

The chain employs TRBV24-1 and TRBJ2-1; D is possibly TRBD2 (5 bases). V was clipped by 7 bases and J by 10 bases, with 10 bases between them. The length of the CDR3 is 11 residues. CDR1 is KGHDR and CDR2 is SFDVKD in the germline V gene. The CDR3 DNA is TGTGCCACCAGGCCGGGGTTGGAGCAGTTCTTC. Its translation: CATRPGLEQFF.

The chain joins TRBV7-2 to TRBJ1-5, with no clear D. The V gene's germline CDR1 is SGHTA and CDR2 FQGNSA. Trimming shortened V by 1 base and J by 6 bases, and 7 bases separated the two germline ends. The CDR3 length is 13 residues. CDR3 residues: CASSLVGSQPQHF. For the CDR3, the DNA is TGTGCCAGCAGCTTAGTAGGTAGTCAGCCCCAGCATTTT.

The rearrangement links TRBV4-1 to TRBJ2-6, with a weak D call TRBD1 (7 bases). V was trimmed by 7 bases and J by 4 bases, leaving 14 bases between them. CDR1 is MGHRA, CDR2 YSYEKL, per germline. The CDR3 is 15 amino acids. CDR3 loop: CASTRGALGANVLTF. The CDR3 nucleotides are TGCGCCAGCACCAGGGGGGCGTTGGGGGCCAACGTCCTGACTTTC.

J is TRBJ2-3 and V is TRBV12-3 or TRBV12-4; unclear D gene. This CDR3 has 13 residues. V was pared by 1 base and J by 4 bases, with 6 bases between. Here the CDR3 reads CASSLEGSDTQYF. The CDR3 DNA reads TGTGCCAGCAGTTTAGAGGGTTCAGATACGCAGTATTTT.

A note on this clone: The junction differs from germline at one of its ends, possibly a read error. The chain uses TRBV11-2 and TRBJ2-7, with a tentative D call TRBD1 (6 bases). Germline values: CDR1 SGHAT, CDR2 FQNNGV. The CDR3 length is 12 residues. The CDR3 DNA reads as TGTGCCAGCAGCTTATACCTGGGGGCAACGCACTTC. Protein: CASSLYLGATHF.

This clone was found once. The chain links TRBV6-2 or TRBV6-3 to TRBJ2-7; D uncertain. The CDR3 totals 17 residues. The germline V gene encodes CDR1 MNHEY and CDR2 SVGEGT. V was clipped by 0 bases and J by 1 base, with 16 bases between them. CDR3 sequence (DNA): TGTGCCAGCAGTTACTCGAAGGGTGAAGGCTATTCCTACGAGCAGTACTTC. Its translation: CASSYSKGEGYSYEQYF.

CDR3 sequence (DNA): TGTGCCACCAGTCCGACAGGGCCGTTCTATAATTCACCCCTCCACTTT. Its protein is CATSPTGPFYNSPLHF. The rearrangement links TRBV24-1 to TRBJ1-6, with TRBD1 identical over 7 bases. V was pared by 6 bases and J by 3 bases, with 7 bases of the junction left unmatched. In germline, CDR1 is KGHDR, CDR2 SFDVKD. This CDR3 is 16 amino acids long.

The CDR3 bases are TGTGCCACCAGTGGGGGACAGGGGGCCTATGGCTACACCTTC. It specifies CATSGGQGAYGYTF. This chain joins TRBV24-1 and TRBJ1-2; 12 bases align to TRBD1. The CDR3 covers 14 residues. V was clipped by 5 bases and J by 4 bases; unmatched bases: 1. Germline CDR1 and CDR2: KGHDR and SFDVKD.

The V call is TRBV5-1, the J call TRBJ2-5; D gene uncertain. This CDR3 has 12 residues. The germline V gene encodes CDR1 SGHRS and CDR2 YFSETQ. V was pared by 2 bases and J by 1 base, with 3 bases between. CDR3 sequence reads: CASSFAQETQYF. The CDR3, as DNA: TGCGCCAGCAGCTTCGCCCAAGAGACCCAGTACTTC. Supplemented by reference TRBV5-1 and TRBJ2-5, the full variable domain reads KAGVTQTPRYLIKTRGQQVTLSCSPISGHRSVSWYQQTPGQGLQFLFEYFSETQRNKGNFPGRFSGRQFSNSRSEMNVSTLELGDSALYLCASSFAQETQYFGPGTRLLVL.

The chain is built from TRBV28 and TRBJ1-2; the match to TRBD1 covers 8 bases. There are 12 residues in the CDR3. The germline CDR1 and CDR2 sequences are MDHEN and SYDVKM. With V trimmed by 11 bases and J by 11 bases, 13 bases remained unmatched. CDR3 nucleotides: TGTGCCGGGGGGACAGGAATTATTTCGTACACCTTC. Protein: CAGGTGIISYTF.

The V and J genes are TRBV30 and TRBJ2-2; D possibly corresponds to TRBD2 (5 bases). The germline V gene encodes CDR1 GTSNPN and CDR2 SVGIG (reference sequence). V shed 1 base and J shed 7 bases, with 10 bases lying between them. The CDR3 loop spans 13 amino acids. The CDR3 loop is CAWSGSGYGELFF. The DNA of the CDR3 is TGTGCCTGGAGTGGTTCGGGATACGGGGAGCTGTTTTTT.

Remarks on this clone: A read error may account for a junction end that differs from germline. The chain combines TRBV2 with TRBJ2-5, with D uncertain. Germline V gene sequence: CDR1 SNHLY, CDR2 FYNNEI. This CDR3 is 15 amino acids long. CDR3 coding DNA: TGCGCCAGCAGTGAAAACGCCGTGGGCCAAGAGACCCAGTACTTC. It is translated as CASSENAVGQETQYF.

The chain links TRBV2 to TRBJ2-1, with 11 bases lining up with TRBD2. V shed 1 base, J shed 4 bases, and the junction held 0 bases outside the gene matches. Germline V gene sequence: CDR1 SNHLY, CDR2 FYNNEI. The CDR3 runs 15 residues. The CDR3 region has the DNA TGTGCCAGCAGTGAAGGGACTAGCGGGTACAATGAGCAGTTCTTC. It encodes CASSEGTSGYNEQFF.

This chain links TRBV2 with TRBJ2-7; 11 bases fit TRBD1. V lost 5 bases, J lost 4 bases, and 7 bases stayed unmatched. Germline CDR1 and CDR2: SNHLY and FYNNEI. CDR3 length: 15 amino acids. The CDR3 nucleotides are TGTGCCAGCAGTTCCGGACAGGGGGCTACGTACGAGCAGTACTTC. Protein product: CASSSGQGATYEQYF. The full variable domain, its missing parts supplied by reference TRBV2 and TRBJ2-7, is EPEVTQTPSHQVTQMGQEVILRCVPISNHLYFYWYRQILGQKVEFLVSFYNNEISEKSEIFDDQFSVERPDGSNFTLKIRSTKLEDSAMYFCASSSGQGATYEQYFGPGTRLTVT.